The 28 T cell receptor beta chains given below trace back to one sample, sequenced in a study of T cell repertoires in cytomegalovirus infection. MiXCR, run by TCRdb on the reads, gives a single entry per CDR3 protein. Here the sample spans about 770,000 distinct CDR3 sequences, 25% to 35% being singletons. Antigens of these TCRs are unknown. The sequences come from cultured CD8+ T cells from PBMCs, collected from culture after CMV antigen stimulation. Receptors originate from a human donor in good health (CMV status not recorded). Some clones in this sample may be carry-over from other donors' samples.

In nucleotides, the CDR3 is TGTGCCAGTAGTAAAGGCAACTCTATAGCGGGGGTCTACGAGCAGTACTTC. Amino acid sequence: CASSKGNSIAGVYEQYF. The chain joins TRBV19 to TRBJ2-7; 9 positions agree with TRBD2. V dropped 4 bases and J dropped 3; count of bases not matched to a gene: 13. Per the germline V gene, CDR1 is LNHDA and CDR2 is SQIVND (reference sequence). This CDR3 is built from 17 residues.

V gene TRBV10-3 combines with J gene TRBJ1-3, with TRBD1 matching over 7 bases. CDR1 ENHRY and CDR2 SYGVKD come from the germline V gene. The CDR3 is made up of 16 amino acids. The V and J ends lost 7 bases and 0 bases, in that order; junction bases with no gene match: 9. CDR3 DNA: TGTGCCATCACCGAGACAGGGAAAGGCTCTGGAAACACCATATATTTT. This sequence encodes CAITETGKGSGNTIYF.

There are a few counts of this clonotype. The gene calls are TRBV27 and TRBJ2-2, with D unclear. This CDR3 has 16 amino acids. With 5 bases removed from V and 3 bases from J, the gap between germline ends came to 16 bases. In germline, CDR1 is MNHEY, CDR2 SMNVEV (reference sequence). This CDR3 is CASSHTRWPHTGELFF. CDR3 coding DNA: TGTGCCAGCAGTCATACCCGGTGGCCCCACACCGGGGAGCTGTTTTTT.

This clonotype occurred many times. The chain uses TRBV6-1 and TRBJ2-5, with 9 bases identical to TRBD2. Germline CDR1 and CDR2: MNHNS and SASEGT. Unmatched junction bases numbered 14, after V lost 7 bases and J lost 5 bases. This CDR3 contains 16 residues. In DNA, the CDR3 is TGTGCCAGCAAGGAGAGGCGGGGGGGATCGTGGGAGACCCAGTACTTC. Encoded protein: CASKERRGGSWETQYF.

V usage is TRBV7-8 and J usage is TRBJ1-4, with TRBD1 as a possible D gene (6 bases). CDR1 is SGHVS, CDR2 FQNEAQ, per germline. V shed 3 bases and J shed 5 bases, with 28 bases lying between them. This CDR3 has 20 residues. The CDR3 reads CASSLVPGQARTSGNEKLFF. The CDR3 nucleotides read TGTGCCAGCAGCTTGGTGCCGGGACAAGCGCGCACGAGCGGAAATGAAAAACTGTTTTTT.

V usage is TRBV4-1 and J usage is TRBJ2-3; tentatively, D is TRBD1 (5 bases). CDR3 length: 17 amino acids. V shed 0 bases and J shed 3 bases, with 16 bases lying between them. The germline gives CDR1 MGHRA, CDR2 YSYEKL. In nucleotides, the CDR3 is TGCGCCAGCAGCCAAGATCCCCCAGGGTCGGTAACAGATACGCAGTATTTT. It is translated as CASSQDPPGSVTDTQYF.

The chain uses TRBV5-6 and TRBJ2-1; 7 positions agree with TRBD2. The CDR3 is 12 residues long. Trimming took 4 bases from V and 9 from J; bases not matched to a gene: 4. Germline CDR1 is SGHDT and CDR2 is YYEEEE. CDR3 nucleotide sequence: TGTGCCAGCAGCCGAAGGACTAGTGAGCAGTTCTTC. It translates to CASSRRTSEQFF.

This clonotype was recorded a few times. The chain has TRBV7-9 and TRBJ2-1; TRBD2 aligns across 8 bases. CDR3 length: 17 amino acids. Per the germline V gene, CDR1 is SEHNR and CDR2 is FQNEAQ (reference sequence). V was clipped by 5 bases and J by 9 bases; unmatched bases: 18. In DNA, the CDR3 is TGTGCCAGCAGCCCCATGGCAGCGGGGGTCCTAAGCGGTGAGCAGTTCTTC. It codes for CASSPMAAGVLSGEQFF.

The chain has TRBV27 and TRBJ1-1; 9 nucleotides line up with TRBD1. The CDR3 loop spans 20 amino acids. J lost 13 bases, V lost 6 bases, and 33 bases had no gene match. The germline gives CDR1 MNHEY, CDR2 SMNVEV (reference sequence). The CDR3 bases are TGTGCCAGCAGCGGAGAATGGGCAGCCCGTGGGGACAGGGAAGCCCTCGGGGTTTTCTTT. Protein product: CASSGEWAARGDREALGVFF.

The V call is TRBV11-2, the J call TRBJ2-7; TRBD1 agrees at 10 bases. J was trimmed by 2 bases and V by 4 bases; bases with no gene match: 2. CDR3 length equals 14 residues. Germline lookup yields CDR1 SGHAT and CDR2 FQNNGV. The CDR3 nucleotides read TGTGCCAGCAGCTATGACAGGGGGCCCTACGAGCAGTACGTC. Encoded protein: CASSYDRGPYEQYV.

This clonotype was seen a few times. The chain joins TRBV15 to TRBJ1-1, with 7 bases identical to TRBD1. The CDR3 has 15 amino acids. Losses at the gene ends were 0 bases for V and 3 bases for J; bases not matched to a gene: 4. Germline loops: CDR1 LNHNV, CDR2 YYDKDF (reference sequence). The CDR3 bases are TGTGCCACCAGCAGAGAGGGGGACAGCTACACTGAAGCTTTCTTT. Encoded protein: CATSREGDSYTEAFF.

J is TRBJ2-1 and V is TRBV9, with D perhaps matching TRBD2 (6 bases). The V and J ends lost 0 bases and 9 bases respectively, with 16 bases between them. Germline assignment: CDR1 SGDLS and CDR2 YYNGEE. The CDR3 is 15 residues long. CDR3 protein: CASSVGRGRKGEQFF. DNA for the CDR3: TGTGCCAGCAGCGTAGGACGGGGGAGAAAGGGTGAGCAGTTCTTC. Full variable domain (remainder filled in from reference TRBV9 and TRBJ2-1): DSGVTQTPKHLITATGQRVTLRCSPRSGDLSVYWYQQSLDQGLQFLIQYYNGEERAKGNILERFSAQQFPDLHSELNLSSLELGDSALYFCASSVGRGRKGEQFFGPGTRLTVL.

The chain combines TRBV4-3 with TRBJ2-5, with D possibly TRBD2 on 6 matching bases. Trimming took 1 base from V and 9 from J, leaving 12 bases between them. The CDR3 sequence is 13 residues long. The germline gives CDR1 LGHNA, CDR2 YSLEER. The CDR3 reads CASSQVGGAPQYF. As DNA, the CDR3 is TGCGCCAGCAGCCAAGTCGGGGGAGCCCCCCAGTACTTC.

With respect to this clonotype: A clone one base away is much larger, so this may be a read error. The chain links TRBV7-8 to TRBJ2-7; D is uncertain. The CDR3 totals 13 residues. CDR1 SGHVS and CDR2 FQNEAQ come from the germline V gene. V was shortened by 8 bases and J by 6 bases, with 17 bases between the two germline ends. CDR3 in amino acids: CASHETPVGEQYF. The CDR3 DNA is TGTGCCAGCCATGAGACACCGGTAGGCGAGCAGTACTTC.

The chain combines TRBV10-3 with TRBJ1-1; the match to TRBD1 covers 8 bases. The CDR3 is 13 residues long. From germline, CDR1 is ENHRY and CDR2 SYGVKD. Germline trimming cut 6 bases from V and 4 bases from J; bases unmatched to any gene: 4. This CDR3 is CAISVTGGTEAFF. For the CDR3, the DNA is TGTGCCATCAGCGTAACAGGGGGCACTGAAGCTTTCTTT.

V and J are TRBV28 and TRBJ2-1; D gene ambiguous. The germline V and J ends were trimmed by 2 bases and 8 bases, with 13 bases remaining between them. The CDR3 totals 14 residues. Germline CDR1 is MDHEN and CDR2 is SYDVKM. The CDR3 bases are TGTGCCAGCAGTTTAACTGGAGTACCCCATGAGCAGTTCTTC. This translates into CASSLTGVPHEQFF.

The chain employs TRBV5-1 and TRBJ1-4; D gene ambiguous. This CDR3 has 16 residues. Germline V gives CDR1 SGHRS, CDR2 YFSETQ. V was shortened by 4 bases and J by 0 bases, with 13 bases between the two germline ends. The CDR3: CASSPSRLATNEKLFF. DNA of the CDR3: TGCGCCAGCAGCCCCTCTCGACTCGCAACTAATGAAAAACTGTTTTTT.

This chain connects TRBV28 to TRBJ1-1; D call uncertain. The CDR3 extends over 14 amino acids. Trimming left V 7 bases short and J 1 base short, with 13 bases between. Germline assignment: CDR1 MDHEN and CDR2 SYDVKM. CDR3: CASMPDWANTEAFF. Here the CDR3 DNA reads TGTGCCAGCATGCCGGACTGGGCGAACACTGAAGCTTTCTTT.

The chain links TRBV27 to TRBJ2-2; D gene unclear. Germline CDR1 and CDR2: MNHEY and SMNVEV (reference sequence). The V end was cut by 1 base, the J end by 5 bases, with 5 bases between. CDR3 length: 13 amino acids. The chain's CDR3 is CASSLYVTGELFF. The CDR3, as DNA: TGTGCCAGCAGTTTATACGTGACCGGGGAGCTGTTTTTT.

This clonotype was observed a handful of times. The CDR3 region is CASSYGVPSTDTQYF. DNA for the CDR3: TGTGCCAGCAGTTACGGGGTGCCTAGCACAGATACGCAGTATTTT. This chain links TRBV6-2 or TRBV6-3 with TRBJ2-3; the D is unclear. This CDR3 contains 15 residues. Germline V gene lookup returns CDR1 MNHEY and CDR2 SVGEGT. Deletions cut 2 bases from V and 0 bases from J, with 9 bases between.

The genes are TRBV7-9 and TRBJ2-3; 9 nucleotides align to TRBD2. The V and J ends lost 4 bases and 0 bases, in that order; junction bases with no gene match: 5. CDR1 is SEHNR and CDR2 is FQNEAQ in the germline V gene (reference sequence). This CDR3 region has 16 residues. CDR3 loop: CASSSLAGLSTDTQYF. The CDR3, as DNA: TGTGCCAGCAGCTCTCTAGCGGGACTTAGCACAGATACGCAGTATTTT. The full variable domain, completed using reference TRBV7-9 and TRBJ2-3, is DTGVSQNPRHKITKRGQNVTFRCDPISEHNRLYWYRQTLGQGPEFLTYFQNEAQLEKSRLLSDRFSAERPKGSFSTLEIQRTEQGDSAMYLCASSSLAGLSTDTQYFGPGTRLTVL.

This clonotype was seen repeatedly, ten times or more. The chain joins TRBV12-5 to TRBJ2-1; TRBD2 is a possible D gene (7 bases). V lost 6 bases to trimming and J lost 5 bases, with 20 bases between them. CDR1 LGHNT and CDR2 FRNRAP come from the germline V gene. There are 16 residues in the CDR3. CDR3 amino acids: CASGGTGGQVNNEQFF. The DNA for the CDR3 is TGTGCTAGTGGGGGAACGGGGGGCCAAGTAAACAATGAGCAGTTCTTC. The entire variable domain, with the rest obtained from reference TRBV12-5 and TRBJ2-1, is as follows: DARVTQTPRHKVTEMGQEVTMRCQPILGHNTVFWYRQTMMQGLELLAYFRNRAPLDDSGMPKDRFSAEMPDATLATLKIQPSEPRDSAVYFCASGGTGGQVNNEQFFGPGTRLTVL.

This chain uses TRBV27 with TRBJ2-3, with a possible D match to TRBD2 (5 bases). This CDR3 comprises 14 residues. CDR1 and CDR2 from the germline V gene are MNHEY and SMNVEV (reference sequence). Trimming stripped 4 bases from V and 4 bases from J, with 12 bases between. The CDR3 spells CASSSTIGPDTQYF. The CDR3 region has the DNA TGTGCCAGCAGTTCGACTATAGGTCCAGATACGCAGTATTTT.

V gene TRBV12-5 combines with J gene TRBJ1-1; a possible D gene is TRBD1 (5 bases). This CDR3 comprises 13 residues. Germline CDR1 LGHNT, CDR2 FRNRAP. V lost 7 bases and J lost 4, with 13 bases in between. Here the CDR3 reads CASVPGGGTEAFF. CDR3 coding DNA: TGTGCTAGTGTTCCCGGGGGGGGCACTGAAGCTTTCTTT.

V usage is TRBV5-1 and J usage is TRBJ1-4, with D perhaps matching TRBD1 (5 bases). Looked up from germline, CDR1 is SGHRS and CDR2 is YFSETQ. The CDR3 spans 15 residues. V shed 0 bases and J shed 2 bases, with 8 bases lying between them. In nucleotides, the CDR3 is TGCGCCAGCAGCTTGGAGGGGTGGACTAATGAAAAACTGTTTTTT. It codes for CASSLEGWTNEKLFF.

This clonotype was seen a few times. This rearrangement joins TRBV20-1 to TRBJ2-3, with 12 bases matching TRBD2. This CDR3 comprises 15 residues. V dropped 3 bases and J dropped 4; count of bases not matched to a gene: 5. CDR1 and CDR2 (germline): DFQATT, SNEGSKA (reference sequence). The CDR3 region is CSASLTSGGPDTQYF. CDR3 DNA sequence: TGCAGTGCTAGCCTCACTAGCGGGGGGCCAGATACGCAGTATTTT.

This clonotype was seen repeatedly, ten times or more. This sequence joins TRBV6-1 and TRBJ2-7, with D maybe TRBD2 (5 bases). Deletions cut 3 bases from V and 3 bases from J, with 12 bases between. The CDR3 loop spans 14 amino acids. Per germline, CDR1 MNHNS and CDR2 SASEGT. CDR3: CASSEWQEDYEQYV. Here the CDR3 DNA reads TGTGCCAGCAGTGAGTGGCAGGAGGACTACGAGCAGTACGTC.

This clonotype has only a few counts. The V and J genes are TRBV2 and TRBJ1-6; 8 bases agree with TRBD1. Per germline, CDR1 SNHLY and CDR2 FYNNEI. The CDR3 sequence is 18 residues long. V was clipped by 2 bases and J by 7 bases; unmatched bases: 13. CDR3 sequence (DNA): TGTGCCAGCAGTGAAAGAGGGACAGGCTATAGGGGAAATTCACCCCTCCACTTT. Translated: CASSERGTGYRGNSPLHF.